These 10 T cell receptor beta chains were sequenced from one sample in a study of blood T cell repertoires in COVID-19. The assay was immunoSEQ multiplex PCR, and TCRdb's table has in-frame clones only and misses some. Of 200,000 or so clones listed, approximately 84% are singletons. Sequenced input: peripheral blood. The receptors were gathered from a human donor with acute or convalescent COVID-19. The donor label of this sample is uncertain.

The gene calls are TRBV7-9 and TRBJ2-7; unclear D gene. V lost 4 bases, J lost 4 bases, and 8 bases lay in between. Germline V gene lookup returns CDR1 SEHNR and CDR2 FQNEAQ (reference sequence). The CDR3 has 12 residues. CDR3 DNA: TGTGCCAGCAGCTCCGAGGCGTACGAGCAGTACTTC. Its translation: CASSSEAYEQYF.

The V gene is TRBV21-1, the J gene TRBJ2-6; TRBD1 reflects the table's D call only, with no check against the DNA. TRBV21-1 is shown as a pseudogene. CDR3 length equals 18 residues. Here the CDR3 DNA reads TGTGCCAGCAGCAATACAGGGACAGCCTTCTCTGGGGCCAACGTCCTGACTTTC. Translation: CASSNTGTAFSGANVLTF.

In its sample, this clone was seen a few times. The J gene is TRBJ2-7, the V gene TRBV2; possible D gene TRBD1, 5 bases. The CDR3 contains 15 residues. V shed 6 bases and J shed 4 bases, with 19 bases lying between them. Germline assignment: CDR1 SNHLY and CDR2 FYNNEI. CDR3 protein: CASRGIAGRGYEQYF. The CDR3 DNA is TGTGCCAGCAGGGGGATAGCAGGGCGAGGTTACGAGCAGTACTTC.

The V call is TRBV5-1, the J call TRBJ2-1; D not certain. V was trimmed by 0 bases and J by 3 bases, leaving 13 bases between them. Germline V gene lookup returns CDR1 SGHRS and CDR2 YFSETQ. The CDR3 loop spans 16 amino acids. The CDR3 loop is CASSLALTASYNEQFF. CDR3 bases: TGCGCCAGCAGCTTGGCTTTGACTGCCAGCTACAATGAGCAGTTCTTC.

The chain couples TRBV7-2 to TRBJ1-4; 7 bases are a match to TRBD1. With 1 base clipped from V and 12 bases from J, the junction kept 8 bases outside the gene matches. This CDR3 has 14 residues. CDR1 SGHTA and CDR2 FQGNSA come from the germline V gene. The CDR3 coding sequence is TGTGCCAGCAGCTTAGGACAGGGCACCGCGGAACTGTTTTTT. It encodes CASSLGQGTAELFF.

The chain combines TRBV12-3 or TRBV12-4 with TRBJ1-2, with D possibly matching TRBD1 (6 bases). The CDR3 length is 12 residues. Trimming cost V 3 bases and J 8 bases, with 10 bases left between them. CDR3 DNA sequence: TGTGCCAGCAGTTTGTGGGGGCGCGGCTACACCTTC. Its protein is CASSLWGRGYTF.

As DNA, the CDR3 is TGTGCCAGCAGTGATACTAGCGGGAGTAATGAGCAGTTCTTC. Translating it yields CASSDTSGSNEQFF. V is TRBV25-1 and J is TRBJ2-1, with 11 bases lining up with TRBD2. Per the germline V gene, CDR1 is MGHDK and CDR2 is SYGVNS. This CDR3 has 14 amino acids. The V and J ends lost 3 bases and 7 bases, in that order; junction bases with no gene match: 2.

The table lists this clone with a count of one. The rearrangement links TRBV7-9 to TRBJ1-6, with a possible D match to TRBD1 (5 bases). This CDR3 comprises 15 residues. Trimming shortened V by 4 bases and J by 5 bases, and 12 bases separated the two germline ends. The germline V gene has CDR1 SEHNR and CDR2 FQNEAQ (reference sequence). The CDR3 nucleotides are TGTGCCAGCAGCTCCCGCCAGGGTAATAATTCACCCCTCCACTTT. Protein product: CASSSRQGNNSPLHF.

This chain uses TRBV6-4 with TRBJ1-5, with 7 nucleotides matching TRBD1. The CDR3 extends over 13 amino acids. The ends lost 3 bases at V and 6 bases at J; junction bases unmatched: 2. CDR1 is MRHNA, CDR2 SNTAGT, per germline. The CDR3 protein is CASSEGGGQPQHF. CDR3 DNA: TGTGCCAGCAGTGAAGGGGGCGGTCAGCCCCAGCATTTT.

The chain has TRBV5-1 and TRBJ2-3; a weak D match, TRBD2 (5 bases). Trimming took off 6 bases at V and 0 bases at J, with 11 bases between the two ends. Germline CDR1 SGHRS, CDR2 YFSETQ. The CDR3 extends over 14 amino acids. The CDR3 protein is CASTGGLSTDTQYF. CDR3 nucleotide sequence: TGCGCCAGCACAGGTGGACTTAGCACAGATACGCAGTATTTT.